Given below is one TCR beta chain in context. Its antigen is still unknown. The data are from a study of CD4+ T cells in melanoma. Study-level findings and limits: CD8+ T cell, macrophage and B cell function reportedly correlated with neoantigen-specific CD4+ T cells.

V dropped 3 bases and J dropped 4; count of bases not matched to a gene: 9. This CDR3 contains 16 residues. Germline lookup yields CDR1 SGDLS and CDR2 YYNGEE. Assay: immunoSEQ multiplex PCR; the TCRdb copy retains only in-frame clones and omits some. The table lists some 19,000 clones, roughly 78% of them singletons. The chain is built from TRBV9 and TRBJ2-3, with 9 nucleotides matching TRBD2. This TCR was sampled from a human donor with melanoma. Written as DNA, the CDR3 is TGTGCCAGCAGCGAGGCGGGGGGGGCCCTCGCAGATACGCAGTATTTT. Translating gives CASSEAGGALADTQYF.